Given below is one T cell receptor (beta chain) in context. In the original processing: For nucleated cells, counts were estimated from reference gene primer amplification. TCRdb keeps only in-frame clones here, not all; method: immunoSEQ multiplex PCR. For V, J and clone size, that table is used; D and trimming come from the DNA. The sample contains roughly 25,000 clones, roughly 90% of which appear only once. The sample originates from a study of blood T cell repertoires in COVID-19. Background on the study: COVID-19 samples from acute and convalescent phases originated in the United States, Italy and Spain. PBMCs, B-cell-depleted T cells, or T cells were the source of the cDNA or gDNA that made up the material.

The V gene lost 0 bases and the J gene lost 5 bases, with 11 bases spanning the gap. Per germline, CDR1 WNHNN and CDR2 SYGVQD (reference sequence). There are 14 residues in the CDR3. Sequencing was performed on peripheral blood. The receptor comes from a human donor in a cohort sampled during active COVID-19. This chain uses TRBV10-1 with TRBJ2-7; D is uncertain. CDR3: CASSESLDPHEQYF. CDR3 nucleotide sequence: TGCGCCAGCAGTGAGTCCCTAGACCCACACGAGCAGTACTTC.